This T cell receptor beta chain came from a study of CD8 T cells in Susac syndrome. Findings and limits, study-wide: The study conceded that its TCR sequencing and HLA analysis involved relatively few individuals.

Only a few counts were recorded for this clonotype. Its antigen is unidentified. The V gene lost 0 bases and the J gene lost 0 bases, with 8 bases spanning the gap. Germline lookup yields CDR1 KGHDR and CDR2 SFDVKD. This CDR3 region has 16 residues. RNA, at about 0.5 to 1 ug, was reverse transcribed with random hexamers. immunoSEQ multiplex PCR amplified TCR beta CDR3 across 54 Vbeta, 13 Jbeta. TCRdb independently ran MiXCR on the immunoSEQ multiplex PCR reads; one entry per CDR3 protein. The sample holds some 260,000 distinct CDR3 sequences, approximately 84% seen once. CD8+ and CD4+ T cells from blood underwent TCR beta sequencing. Purification of the CD8+ and CD4+ T cells relied on negative isolation, and TEMRA cells underwent FACS enrichment.

V usage is TRBV24-1 and J usage is TRBJ2-1; D uncertain. Material for sequencing was CD8+ T cells from PBMCs. The clonotype comes from a human donor with multiple sclerosis. In DNA form, the CDR3 reads TGTGCCACCAGTGATTTGGCCGGACCCTCCTACAATGAGCAGTTCTTC. Translated: CATSDLAGPSYNEQFF.